The entry that follows covers one T cell receptor beta chain sequence. Antigen specificity is unknown. An end of the junction differs from the germline gene, which may be a read error. This entry comes from a study of cytomegalovirus exposure and HLA in healthy donors. General study results and limits: Donors belonging to an Asian-associated ancestry cluster reportedly showed fewer N-insertions in productive TCRs than the approximately 670-donor mean, according to what a later analysis found. Per published reports, the classifier diagnosed cytomegalovirus status with high specificity and sensitivity.

The study ran its PCR with 60 Vbeta and 13 Jbeta primers. Here immunoSEQ multiplex PCR was the method, and the copy in TCRdb shows in-frame clones only, minus some. This sample carries over 130,000 clones, around 60% of them seen once, and the ten largest clones take 7% to 8.5%. The CDR3 length is 14 residues. CDR1 SGHRS and CDR2 YFSETQ come from the germline V gene. The sample comprised PBMCs. The rearrangement links TRBV5-1 to TRBJ1-1; D unresolved. The TCR comes from a woman aged 55-70 years in good health and CMV-seropositive. The CDR3, as DNA: TGCGCCAGCAGCGGAGGCGGCCTGAATACTGAAGCTTTCTTT. Its translation is CASSGGGLNTEAFF.